The sequence of this TCR beta chain was determined in a study of beta chain features in type 1 diabetes. TCRB transcripts that were expressed got sequenced, as all of the isolated RNA had been reverse transcribed. The repertoire was sequenced with immunoSEQ multiplex PCR; TCRdb's copy has only in-frame clones and lacks some. The sample carries approximately 150,000 clones, roughly 60% recorded once. On this clone itself: Its target is not known.

Study findings and constraints: In every one of the four CD4+ subsets, TCRB CDR3s were moderately but significantly shorter in Type 1 diabetes patients.

This CDR3 region has 15 residues. The V gene end was trimmed by 1 base and the J gene end by 5 bases; junction bases not matched to a gene: 4. Germline CDR1 and CDR2: MGHDK and SYGVNS. Sequences were obtained from naive CD4+ T cells from blood. The V call is TRBV25-1, the J call TRBJ2-2, with TRBD1 matching 7 bases. This receptor was obtained from a man aged 30-40 years with type 1 diabetes. Written as DNA, the CDR3 is TGTGCCAGCAGTGAATCAAGGGGGCTAACCGGGGAGCTGTTTTTT. Protein: CASSESRGLTGELFF.